This passage covers 15 T cell receptor beta chains from one sample sequenced in a study of siplizumab effects on memory and regulatory T cells. Here immunoSEQ multiplex PCR was the method, and the copy in TCRdb shows in-frame clones only, minus some. Of about 100,000 clones in the sample, roughly nine tenths were seen once. The sample comprised Tregs sorted from blood. The receptors shown here come from a human donor in good health.

V usage is TRBV18 and J usage is TRBJ2-3; 10 nucleotides match TRBD2. Per germline, CDR1 KGHSH and CDR2 LQKENI. Trimming took 2 bases from V and 3 from J; bases not matched to a gene: 2. This CDR3 has 15 residues. The CDR3 reads CASSPGTSVTDTQYF. The CDR3 DNA reads as TGTGCCAGCTCACCAGGGACTAGCGTGACAGATACGCAGTATTTT.

The chain carries TRBV5-5 and TRBJ2-5; 7 bases fit TRBD2. The CDR3 is 19 residues long. Germline CDR1 SGHKS, CDR2 YYEKEE (reference sequence). With 3 bases clipped from V and 1 base from J, the junction kept 18 bases outside the gene matches. CDR3 amino acids: CASSSRSTSEIGLQETQYF. The CDR3 region has the DNA TGTGCCAGCAGCTCCCGGTCTACTAGCGAGATAGGACTCCAAGAGACCCAGTACTTC.

As to this clone: Its ends do not fully match the called genes, so a read error is possible. The sample holds other DNA sequences that translate to the same CDR3. This chain joins TRBV29-1 and TRBJ1-5, with D uncertain. From germline, CDR1 is SQVTM and CDR2 ANQGSEA. The CDR3 loop spans 14 amino acids. CDR3 nucleotide sequence: TGTAGCGTTGCGTTTCCCGGCCCCAATCAGCCCCAGCATTTT. It encodes CSVAFPGPNQPQHF.

The rearrangement uses TRBV6-6 and TRBJ1-2, with D possibly TRBD1 on 6 matching bases. The CDR3 loop spans 13 amino acids. Germline loops: CDR1 MNHNY, CDR2 SVGAGI (reference sequence). V dropped 6 bases and J dropped 6 bases, with 14 bases sitting between them. DNA for the CDR3: TGTGCCAGCAGCTTCAGGGGTAATGATGGCTACACCTTC. Translated, it gives CASSFRGNDGYTF.

The J gene is TRBJ2-3, the V gene TRBV6-5; D perhaps matches TRBD2 (6 bases). CDR3 length equals 16 residues. V gave up 0 bases and J gave up 2 bases, with 12 bases separating them. Germline CDR1 reads MNHEY; CDR2 reads SVGAGI. The CDR3 is CASSYSRGLVTDTQYF. The CDR3 DNA is TGTGCCAGCAGTTACTCGCGGGGATTGGTCACAGATACGCAGTATTTT.

The genes are TRBV14 and TRBJ2-6; 9 positions agree with TRBD1. V gave up 0 bases and J gave up 0 bases; unmatched junction bases: 6. Germline CDR1 reads SGHDN; CDR2 reads FVKESK. This CDR3 spans 19 amino acids. In DNA form, the CDR3 reads TGTGCCAGCAGCCAAGATCGGGACAGGGTATTCTCTGGGGCCAACGTCCTGACTTTC. It codes for CASSQDRDRVFSGANVLTF.

This chain connects TRBV5-1 to TRBJ1-2; D not resolved. CDR3 size: 13 residues. Trimming pared 2 bases from V and 6 bases from J, leaving 11 bases between. Germline loops: CDR1 SGHRS, CDR2 YFSETQ. This CDR3 reads CASSFGGVDGYTF. CDR3 DNA: TGCGCCAGCAGCTTTGGCGGGGTTGATGGCTACACCTTC.

V is TRBV19 and J is TRBJ2-1; 12 nucleotides agree with TRBD2. With V trimmed by 4 bases and J by 8 bases, 9 bases remained unmatched. This CDR3 spans 16 amino acids. Germline CDR1 and CDR2: LNHDA and SQIVND (reference sequence). CDR3 amino acids: CASSTSSSGRDHEQFF. The CDR3 nucleotides are TGTGCCAGTAGTACATCATCTAGCGGGAGGGACCATGAGCAGTTCTTC.

V gene TRBV9 combines with J gene TRBJ1-3; D is uncertain. Trimming stripped 1 base from V and 0 bases from J, with 5 bases between. The CDR3 sequence is 14 residues long. The V gene's germline CDR1 is SGDLS and CDR2 YYNGEE. This CDR3 reads CASSVHHSGNTIYF. DNA of the CDR3: TGTGCCAGCAGCGTACACCACTCTGGAAACACCATATATTTT.

V is TRBV29-1 and J is TRBJ2-7, with 9 bases identical to TRBD1. The CDR3 covers 12 residues. CDR1 and CDR2 from the germline V gene are SQVTM and ANQGSEA. Unmatched junction bases numbered 8, after V lost 7 bases and J lost 7 bases. CDR3 in DNA: TGCAGCGGAGGACAGGGGACGGGAGAGCAGTACTTC. The encoded protein is CSGGQGTGEQYF.

The table lists this clone with a count of one. J is TRBJ1-4 and V is TRBV5-4; 8 positions match TRBD1. The CDR3 runs 17 residues. Germline V CDR1 and CDR2: SGHNT, YYREEE (reference sequence). The V segment lost 4 bases and the J segment 2 bases; nucleotides outside the gene matches: 10. The CDR3 protein is CASSIRTGSMTNEKLFF. In DNA form, the CDR3 reads TGTGCCAGCAGCATCCGGACAGGGTCTATGACTAATGAAAAACTGTTTTTT.

The chain is built from TRBV7-3 and TRBJ1-2, with a weak D call TRBD1 (6 bases). Germline values: CDR1 SGHTA, CDR2 FQGTGA. The length of the CDR3 is 15 residues. Trimming cost V 1 base and J 1 base, with 10 bases left between them. CDR3: CASSLRGPGNYGYTF. CDR3 nucleotide sequence: TGTGCCAGCAGCTTAAGGGGGCCGGGTAACTATGGCTACACCTTC.

This clone appeared a single time. The V call is TRBV6-5, the J call TRBJ1-1, with TRBD1 as a possible D gene (5 bases). CDR1 and CDR2 (germline): MNHEY, SVGAGI. The CDR3 spans 14 residues. Deletions cut 6 bases from V and 0 bases from J, with 11 bases between. CDR3: CASRGLGLNTEAFF. The CDR3 DNA reads TGTGCCAGCAGGGGCCTGGGACTGAACACTGAAGCTTTCTTT.

V and J are TRBV28 and TRBJ1-4; D not certain. This CDR3 has 15 residues. Looked up from germline, CDR1 is MDHEN and CDR2 is SYDVKM. V gave up 3 bases and J gave up 0 bases, with 8 bases separating them. CDR3 DNA sequence: TGTGCCAGCAGTTTCGGCGCGGCAACTAATGAAAAACTGTTTTTT. Encoded protein: CASSFGAATNEKLFF.

The chain has TRBV29-1 and TRBJ1-1; weak D call: TRBD1 (6 bases). With 5 bases removed from V and 1 base from J, the gap between germline ends came to 8 bases. Looked up from germline, CDR1 is SQVTM and CDR2 is ANQGSEA. The CDR3 length is 12 residues. The CDR3 reads CSVPGQNTEAFF. In DNA, the CDR3 is TGCAGCGTTCCGGGACAGAACACTGAAGCTTTCTTT.